This T cell receptor beta chain was sequenced during a study of identical twins. The table lists this clonotype with a few counts. What it recognizes is unknown. One entry per CDR3 protein, called by TCRdb with MiXCR from the 5' RACE reads. The data contain 700,000 to 950,000 distinct CDR3 sequences, roughly an eighth of them singletons. Germline V gives CDR1 SGHKS, CDR2 YYEKEE (reference sequence). The CDR3 spans 14 residues. The V and J ends lost 4 bases and 1 base respectively, with 11 bases between them. Healthy Caucasian individuals made up all the donors. Regarding the study as a whole: The study drew conclusions from cross-sectional statistical analysis, not from following the same donors. Out-of-frame beta sequences exhibited a weaker degree of excess twin sharing.

These data were likewise used in another study, on yellow fever vaccine responses in identical twins.

This clonotype originated in a woman aged 18-35 years in good health. J is TRBJ1-1 and V is TRBV5-5; D not resolved. The sequenced sample consisted of PBMCs. This chain's CDR3 is CASSPTASNTEAFF. The CDR3 DNA reads as TGTGCCAGCAGCCCCACAGCCTCGAACACTGAAGCTTTCTTT.